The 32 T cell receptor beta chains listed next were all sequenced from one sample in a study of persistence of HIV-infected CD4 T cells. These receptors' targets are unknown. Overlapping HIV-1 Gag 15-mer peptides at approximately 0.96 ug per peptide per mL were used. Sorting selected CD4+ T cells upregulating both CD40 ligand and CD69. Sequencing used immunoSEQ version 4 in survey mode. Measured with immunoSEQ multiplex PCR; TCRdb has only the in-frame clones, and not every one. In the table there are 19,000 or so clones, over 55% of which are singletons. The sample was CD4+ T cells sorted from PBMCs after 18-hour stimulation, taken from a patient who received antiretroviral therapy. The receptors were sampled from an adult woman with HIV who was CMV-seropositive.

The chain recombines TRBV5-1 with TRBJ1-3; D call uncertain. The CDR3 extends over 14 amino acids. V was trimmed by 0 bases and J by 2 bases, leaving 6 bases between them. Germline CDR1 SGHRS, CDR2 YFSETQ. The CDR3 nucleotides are TGCGCCAGCAGCTTGGCGGCAGCTGGAAACACCATATATTTT. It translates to CASSLAAAGNTIYF.

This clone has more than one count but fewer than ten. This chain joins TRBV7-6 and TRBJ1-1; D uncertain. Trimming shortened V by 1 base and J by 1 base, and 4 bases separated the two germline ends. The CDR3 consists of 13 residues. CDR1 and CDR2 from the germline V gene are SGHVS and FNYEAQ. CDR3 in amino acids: CASSLVQNTEAFF. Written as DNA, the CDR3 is TGTGCCAGCAGCTTAGTCCAGAACACTGAAGCTTTCTTT.

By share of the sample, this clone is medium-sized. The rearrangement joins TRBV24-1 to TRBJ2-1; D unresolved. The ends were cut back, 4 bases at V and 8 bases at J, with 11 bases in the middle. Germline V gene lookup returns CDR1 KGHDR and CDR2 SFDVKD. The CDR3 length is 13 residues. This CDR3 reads CATSERQAHEQFF. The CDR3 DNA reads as TGTGCCACCAGTGAGCGGCAAGCTCATGAGCAGTTCTTC.

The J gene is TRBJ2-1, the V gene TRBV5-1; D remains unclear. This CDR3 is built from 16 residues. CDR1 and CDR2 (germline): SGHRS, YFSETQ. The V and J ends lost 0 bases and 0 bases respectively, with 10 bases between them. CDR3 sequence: CASSLAGPSSYNEQFF. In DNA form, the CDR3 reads TGCGCCAGCAGCTTGGCCGGCCCGAGCTCCTACAATGAGCAGTTCTTC.

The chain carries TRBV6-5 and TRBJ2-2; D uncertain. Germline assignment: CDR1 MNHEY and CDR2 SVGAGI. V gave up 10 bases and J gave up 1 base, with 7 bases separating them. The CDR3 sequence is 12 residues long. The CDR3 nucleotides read TGTGCCACTAGGTTGAACACCGGGGAGCTGTTTTTT. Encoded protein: CATRLNTGELFF.

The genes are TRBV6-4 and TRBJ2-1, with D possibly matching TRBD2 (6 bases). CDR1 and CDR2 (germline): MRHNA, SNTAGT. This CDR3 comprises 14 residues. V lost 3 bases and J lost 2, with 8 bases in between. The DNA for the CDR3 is TGTGCCAGCAGTGAGGAGGGCGCCTACAATGAGCAGTTCTTC. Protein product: CASSEEGAYNEQFF.

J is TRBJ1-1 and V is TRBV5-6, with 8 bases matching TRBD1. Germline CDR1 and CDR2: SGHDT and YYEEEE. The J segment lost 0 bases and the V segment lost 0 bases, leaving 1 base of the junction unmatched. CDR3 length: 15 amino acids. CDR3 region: CASSLGDRLNTEAFF. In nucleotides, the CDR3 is TGTGCCAGCAGCTTGGGGGACAGGTTGAACACTGAAGCTTTCTTT.

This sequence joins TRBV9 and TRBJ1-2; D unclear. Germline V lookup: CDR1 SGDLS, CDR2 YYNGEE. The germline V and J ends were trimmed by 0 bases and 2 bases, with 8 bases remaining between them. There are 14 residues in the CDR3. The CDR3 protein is CASSVANRNYGYTF. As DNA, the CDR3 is TGTGCCAGCAGCGTAGCGAACAGAAACTATGGCTACACCTTC.

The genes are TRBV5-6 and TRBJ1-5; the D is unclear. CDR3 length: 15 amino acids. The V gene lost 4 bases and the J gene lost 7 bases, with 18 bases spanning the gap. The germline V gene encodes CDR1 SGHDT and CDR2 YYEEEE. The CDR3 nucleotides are TGTGCCAGCAGCCGCCGTTTGGGATCTGAGCAGCCCCAGCATTTT. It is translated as CASSRRLGSEQPQHF.

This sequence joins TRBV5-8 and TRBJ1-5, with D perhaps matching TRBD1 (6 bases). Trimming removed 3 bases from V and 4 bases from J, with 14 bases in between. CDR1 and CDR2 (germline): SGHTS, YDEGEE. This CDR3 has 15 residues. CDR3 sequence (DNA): TGTGCCAGCAGCTACTATCCGGGACAAAATCAGCCCCAGCATTTT. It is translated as CASSYYPGQNQPQHF.

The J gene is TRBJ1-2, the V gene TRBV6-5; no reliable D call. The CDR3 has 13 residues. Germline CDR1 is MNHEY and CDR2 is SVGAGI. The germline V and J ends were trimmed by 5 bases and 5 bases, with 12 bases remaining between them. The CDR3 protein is CASSTPGSYGYTF. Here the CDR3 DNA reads TGTGCCAGCAGTACGCCCGGGAGTTATGGCTACACCTTC.

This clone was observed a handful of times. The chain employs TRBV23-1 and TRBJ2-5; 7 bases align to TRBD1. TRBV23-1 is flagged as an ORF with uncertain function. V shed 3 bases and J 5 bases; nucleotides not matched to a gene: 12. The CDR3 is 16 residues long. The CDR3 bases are TGCGCCAGCAGTCACCCGGGACAGAAGGCCGTGGAGACCCAGTACTTC. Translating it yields CASSHPGQKAVETQYF.

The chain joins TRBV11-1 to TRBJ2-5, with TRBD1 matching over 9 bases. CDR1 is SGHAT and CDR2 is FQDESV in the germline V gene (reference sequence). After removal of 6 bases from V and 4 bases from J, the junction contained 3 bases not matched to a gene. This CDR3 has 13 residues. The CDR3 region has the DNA TGTGCCAGCAGAACAGGGGGCGCAGAGACCCAGTACTTC. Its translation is CASRTGGAETQYF.

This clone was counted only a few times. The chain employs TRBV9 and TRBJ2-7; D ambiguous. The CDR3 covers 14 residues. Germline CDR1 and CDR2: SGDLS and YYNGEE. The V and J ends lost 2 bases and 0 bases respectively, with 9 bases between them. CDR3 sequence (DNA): TGTGCCAGCAGCGTCGGTATGAGCTCCTACGAGCAGTACTTC. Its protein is CASSVGMSSYEQYF. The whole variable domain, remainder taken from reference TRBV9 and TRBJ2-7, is DSGVTQTPKHLITATGQRVTLRCSPRSGDLSVYWYQQSLDQGLQFLIQYYNGEERAKGNILERFSAQQFPDLHSELNLSSLELGDSALYFCASSVGMSSYEQYFGPGTRLTVT.

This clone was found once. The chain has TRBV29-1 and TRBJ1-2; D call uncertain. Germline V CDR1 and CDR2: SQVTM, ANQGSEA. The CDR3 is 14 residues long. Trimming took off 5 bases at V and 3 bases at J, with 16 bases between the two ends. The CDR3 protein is CSVWTPERDYGYTF. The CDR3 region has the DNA TGCAGCGTTTGGACCCCCGAGCGAGACTATGGCTACACCTTC.

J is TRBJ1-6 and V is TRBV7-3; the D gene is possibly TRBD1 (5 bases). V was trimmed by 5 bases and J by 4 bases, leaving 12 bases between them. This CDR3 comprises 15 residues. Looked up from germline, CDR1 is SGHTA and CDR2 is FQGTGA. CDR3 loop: CASSLDGGYNSPLHF. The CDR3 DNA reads TGTGCCAGCAGCCTGGACGGGGGGTATAATTCACCCCTCCACTTT. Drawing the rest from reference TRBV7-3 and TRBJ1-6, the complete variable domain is GAGVSQTPSNKVTEKGKYVELRCDPISGHTALYWYRQSLGQGPEFLIYFQGTGAADDSGLPNDRFFAVRPEGSVSTLKIQRTERGDSAVYLCASSLDGGYNSPLHFGNGTRLTVT.

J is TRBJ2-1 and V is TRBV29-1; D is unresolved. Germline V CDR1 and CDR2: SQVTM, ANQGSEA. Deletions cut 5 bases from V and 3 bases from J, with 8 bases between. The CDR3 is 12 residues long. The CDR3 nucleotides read TGCAGCGTTAAATATGGCTACAATGAGCAGTTCTTC. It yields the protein CSVKYGYNEQFF.

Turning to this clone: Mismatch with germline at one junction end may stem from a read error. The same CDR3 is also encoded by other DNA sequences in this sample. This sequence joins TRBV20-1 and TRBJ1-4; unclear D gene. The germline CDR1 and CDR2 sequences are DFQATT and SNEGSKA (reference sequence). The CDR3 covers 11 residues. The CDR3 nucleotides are TGCAGTGCTGGGCCTAATGAGAAACTGTTTTTT. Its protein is CSAGPNEKLFF.

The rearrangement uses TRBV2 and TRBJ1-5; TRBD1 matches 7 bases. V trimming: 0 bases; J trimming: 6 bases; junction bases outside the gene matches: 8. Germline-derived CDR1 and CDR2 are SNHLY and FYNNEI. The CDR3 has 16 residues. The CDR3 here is CASSEALRQGSQPQHF. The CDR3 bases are TGTGCCAGCAGTGAAGCGCTAAGACAGGGTAGTCAGCCCCAGCATTTT.

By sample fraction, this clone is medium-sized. CDR3 protein: CASSSREDTQYF. Here the CDR3 DNA reads TGCGCCAGCAGCTCCCGGGAAGATACGCAGTATTTT. The rearrangement uses TRBV5-1 and TRBJ2-3; possible D gene TRBD2, 5 bases. The CDR3 consists of 12 residues. Looked up from germline, CDR1 is SGHRS and CDR2 is YFSETQ. The ends were cut back, 3 bases at V and 5 bases at J, with 7 bases in the middle.

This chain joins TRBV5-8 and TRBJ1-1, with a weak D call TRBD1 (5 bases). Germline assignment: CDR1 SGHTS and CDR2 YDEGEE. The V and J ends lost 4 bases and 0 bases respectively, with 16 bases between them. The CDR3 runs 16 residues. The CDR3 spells CASSAYRRVLNTEAFF. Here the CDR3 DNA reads TGTGCCAGCAGCGCTTACAGGAGAGTGCTGAACACTGAAGCTTTCTTT.

The chain's CDR3 is CASPLSLREHYGYTF. In DNA, the CDR3 is TGTGCCAGCCCACTCAGCCTCAGGGAACACTATGGCTACACCTTC. This rearrangement joins TRBV7-6 to TRBJ1-2, with D perhaps matching TRBD1 (5 bases). CDR1 is SGHVS and CDR2 is FNYEAQ in the germline V gene. This CDR3 region has 15 residues. V lost 8 bases and J lost 3, with 19 bases in between.

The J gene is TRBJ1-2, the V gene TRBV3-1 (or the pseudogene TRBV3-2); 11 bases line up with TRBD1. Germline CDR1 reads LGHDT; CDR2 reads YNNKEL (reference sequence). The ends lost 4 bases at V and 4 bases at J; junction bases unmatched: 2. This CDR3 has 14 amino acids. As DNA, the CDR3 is TGTGCCAGCAGCCCCGGGACAGGGGGCTATGGCTACACCTTC. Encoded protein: CASSPGTGGYGYTF.

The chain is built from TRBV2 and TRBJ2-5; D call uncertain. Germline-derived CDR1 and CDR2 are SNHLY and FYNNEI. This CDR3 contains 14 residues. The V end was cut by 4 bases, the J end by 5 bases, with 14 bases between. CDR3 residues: CASSVTALRETQYF. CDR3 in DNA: TGTGCCAGCAGTGTAACAGCTCTGCGTGAGACCCAGTACTTC.

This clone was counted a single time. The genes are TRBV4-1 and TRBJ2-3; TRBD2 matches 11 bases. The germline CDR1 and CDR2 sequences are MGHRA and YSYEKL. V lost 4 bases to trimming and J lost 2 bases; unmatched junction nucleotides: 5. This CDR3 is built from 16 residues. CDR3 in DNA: TGCGCCAGCAGCCTTAATAGCGGGGGGGCCACAGATACGCAGTATTTT. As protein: CASSLNSGGATDTQYF.

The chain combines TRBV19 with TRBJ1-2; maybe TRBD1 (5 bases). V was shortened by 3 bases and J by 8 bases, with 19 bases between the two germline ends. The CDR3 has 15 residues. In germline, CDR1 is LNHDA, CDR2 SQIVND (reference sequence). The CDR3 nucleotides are TGTGCCAGTAGTATCCGGGACGGGAGGATTGGCGGCTACACCTTC. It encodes CASSIRDGRIGGYTF. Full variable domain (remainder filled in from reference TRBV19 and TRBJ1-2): DGGITQSPKYLFRKEGQNVTLSCEQNLNHDAMYWYRQDPGQGLRLIYYSQIVNDFQKGDIAEGYSVSREKKESFPLTVTSAQKNPTAFYLCASSIRDGRIGGYTFGSGTRLTVV.

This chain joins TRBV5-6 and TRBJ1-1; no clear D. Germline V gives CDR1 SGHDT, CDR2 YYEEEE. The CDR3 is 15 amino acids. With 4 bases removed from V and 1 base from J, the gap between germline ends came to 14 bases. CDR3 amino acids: CASSLPFRENTEAFF. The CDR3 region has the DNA TGTGCCAGCAGCCTACCCTTCCGGGAGAACACTGAAGCTTTCTTT.

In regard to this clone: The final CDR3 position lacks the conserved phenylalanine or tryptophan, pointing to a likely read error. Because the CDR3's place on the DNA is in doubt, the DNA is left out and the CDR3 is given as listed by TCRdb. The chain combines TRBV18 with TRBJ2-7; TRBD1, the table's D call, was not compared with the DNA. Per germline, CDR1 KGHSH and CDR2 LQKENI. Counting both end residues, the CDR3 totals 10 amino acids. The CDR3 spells CASSHRYRGG.

The CDR3 nucleotides are TGCGCCAGCAGCTTGCCAGCCCTGAACTCCTACAATGAGCAGTTCTTC. Residues: CASSLPALNSYNEQFF. The rearrangement uses TRBV5-1 and TRBJ2-1; no clear D. V dropped 1 base and J dropped 0 bases, with 11 bases sitting between them. The CDR3 covers 16 residues. Looked up from germline, CDR1 is SGHRS and CDR2 is YFSETQ.

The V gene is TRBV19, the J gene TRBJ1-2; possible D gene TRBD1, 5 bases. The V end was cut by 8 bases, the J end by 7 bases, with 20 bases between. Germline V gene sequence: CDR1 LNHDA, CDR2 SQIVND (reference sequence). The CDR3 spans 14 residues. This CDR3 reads CASATAGGRRGYTF. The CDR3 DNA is TGTGCCAGTGCCACCGCGGGGGGTCGTCGTGGCTACACCTTC. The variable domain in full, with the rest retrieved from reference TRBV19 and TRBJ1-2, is DGGITQSPKYLFRKEGQNVTLSCEQNLNHDAMYWYRQDPGQGLRLIYYSQIVNDFQKGDIAEGYSVSREKKESFPLTVTSAQKNPTAFYLCASATAGGRRGYTFGSGTRLTVV.

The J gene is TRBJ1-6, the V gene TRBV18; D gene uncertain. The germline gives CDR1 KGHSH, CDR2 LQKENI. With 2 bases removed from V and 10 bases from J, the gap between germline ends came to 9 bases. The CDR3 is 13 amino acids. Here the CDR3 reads CASSPTNGSPLHF. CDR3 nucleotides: TGTGCCAGCTCACCAACCAATGGGTCACCCCTCCACTTT.

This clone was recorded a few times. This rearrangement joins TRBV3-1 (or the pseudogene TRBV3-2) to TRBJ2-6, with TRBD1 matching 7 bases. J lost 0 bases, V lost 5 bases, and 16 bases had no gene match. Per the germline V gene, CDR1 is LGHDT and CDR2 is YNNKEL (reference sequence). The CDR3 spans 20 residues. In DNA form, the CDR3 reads TGTGCCAGCAGCATTCGCGTACCGGGACAGAGTTTCTCTGGGGCCAACGTCCTGACTTTC. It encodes CASSIRVPGQSFSGANVLTF.